This T cell receptor (beta chain) emerged from a study of response to subunit inactivated influenza vaccine. Regarding the study as a whole: New T cells are recruited in small numbers by each seasonal influenza vaccination, according to the authors' suggestion.

TCRdb processed the RT-PCR reads anew with MiXCR; each CDR3 protein has one entry. This sample has roughly 520,000 distinct CDR3 sequences, with less than 30% found just once. Germline trimming cut 10 bases from V and 3 bases from J; bases unmatched to any gene: 8. Germline-derived CDR1 and CDR2 are ENHRY and SYGVKD. The CDR3 runs to 14 residues. Note on this clonotype: Its antigen is undetermined.

The chain links TRBV10-3 to TRBJ2-1; TRBD2 matches 8 bases. The input for sequencing was CD4+ T cells sorted from PBMCs, taken approximately 5 days after vaccination. The receptor was isolated from a man in his fifties or sixties who received an inactivated influenza vaccine. CDR3 nucleotides: TGTGCCACACAGGGACTAGGGGACTACAATGAGCAGTTCTTC. Translated: CATQGLGDYNEQFF.